This T cell receptor beta chain was observed in a study of blood T cell repertoires in COVID-19. In the study overall: The United States, Italy and Spain were the sources of the acute and convalescent COVID-19 samples.

Repertoires were generated with immunoSEQ multiplex PCR, while TCRdb's copy carries only in-frame clones and drops some. The sample includes 350,000 to 500,000 clones, roughly 90% of them seen just once. All enrollees were roughly 18 to 90 years old and from around 25 US areas. Clinical history as reported by participants underpinned cohort assignment. This CDR3 has 19 amino acids. The V and J ends lost 4 bases and 0 bases, in that order; junction bases with no gene match: 14. Germline CDR1 reads PRHDT; CDR2 reads FYEKMQ (reference sequence). The specimen was PBMCs or T cells enriched from blood (not recorded which). The origin of this receptor is a woman aged 18-30 years who had been exposed to COVID-19. This sequence joins TRBV13 and TRBJ1-4, with 7 bases fitting TRBD1. CDR3 DNA: TGTGCCAGCAGCTCTGTCCCGGGACAGACTGATTCAACTAATGAAAAACTGTTTTTT. Translating gives CASSSVPGQTDSTNEKLFF. Complete variable domain (other parts from reference TRBV13 and TRBJ1-4): AAGVIQSPRHLIKEKRETATLKCYPIPRHDTVYWYQQGPGQDPQFLISFYEKMQSDKGSIPDRFSAQQFSDYHSELNMSSLELGDSALYFCASSSVPGQTDSTNEKLFFGSGTQLSVL.